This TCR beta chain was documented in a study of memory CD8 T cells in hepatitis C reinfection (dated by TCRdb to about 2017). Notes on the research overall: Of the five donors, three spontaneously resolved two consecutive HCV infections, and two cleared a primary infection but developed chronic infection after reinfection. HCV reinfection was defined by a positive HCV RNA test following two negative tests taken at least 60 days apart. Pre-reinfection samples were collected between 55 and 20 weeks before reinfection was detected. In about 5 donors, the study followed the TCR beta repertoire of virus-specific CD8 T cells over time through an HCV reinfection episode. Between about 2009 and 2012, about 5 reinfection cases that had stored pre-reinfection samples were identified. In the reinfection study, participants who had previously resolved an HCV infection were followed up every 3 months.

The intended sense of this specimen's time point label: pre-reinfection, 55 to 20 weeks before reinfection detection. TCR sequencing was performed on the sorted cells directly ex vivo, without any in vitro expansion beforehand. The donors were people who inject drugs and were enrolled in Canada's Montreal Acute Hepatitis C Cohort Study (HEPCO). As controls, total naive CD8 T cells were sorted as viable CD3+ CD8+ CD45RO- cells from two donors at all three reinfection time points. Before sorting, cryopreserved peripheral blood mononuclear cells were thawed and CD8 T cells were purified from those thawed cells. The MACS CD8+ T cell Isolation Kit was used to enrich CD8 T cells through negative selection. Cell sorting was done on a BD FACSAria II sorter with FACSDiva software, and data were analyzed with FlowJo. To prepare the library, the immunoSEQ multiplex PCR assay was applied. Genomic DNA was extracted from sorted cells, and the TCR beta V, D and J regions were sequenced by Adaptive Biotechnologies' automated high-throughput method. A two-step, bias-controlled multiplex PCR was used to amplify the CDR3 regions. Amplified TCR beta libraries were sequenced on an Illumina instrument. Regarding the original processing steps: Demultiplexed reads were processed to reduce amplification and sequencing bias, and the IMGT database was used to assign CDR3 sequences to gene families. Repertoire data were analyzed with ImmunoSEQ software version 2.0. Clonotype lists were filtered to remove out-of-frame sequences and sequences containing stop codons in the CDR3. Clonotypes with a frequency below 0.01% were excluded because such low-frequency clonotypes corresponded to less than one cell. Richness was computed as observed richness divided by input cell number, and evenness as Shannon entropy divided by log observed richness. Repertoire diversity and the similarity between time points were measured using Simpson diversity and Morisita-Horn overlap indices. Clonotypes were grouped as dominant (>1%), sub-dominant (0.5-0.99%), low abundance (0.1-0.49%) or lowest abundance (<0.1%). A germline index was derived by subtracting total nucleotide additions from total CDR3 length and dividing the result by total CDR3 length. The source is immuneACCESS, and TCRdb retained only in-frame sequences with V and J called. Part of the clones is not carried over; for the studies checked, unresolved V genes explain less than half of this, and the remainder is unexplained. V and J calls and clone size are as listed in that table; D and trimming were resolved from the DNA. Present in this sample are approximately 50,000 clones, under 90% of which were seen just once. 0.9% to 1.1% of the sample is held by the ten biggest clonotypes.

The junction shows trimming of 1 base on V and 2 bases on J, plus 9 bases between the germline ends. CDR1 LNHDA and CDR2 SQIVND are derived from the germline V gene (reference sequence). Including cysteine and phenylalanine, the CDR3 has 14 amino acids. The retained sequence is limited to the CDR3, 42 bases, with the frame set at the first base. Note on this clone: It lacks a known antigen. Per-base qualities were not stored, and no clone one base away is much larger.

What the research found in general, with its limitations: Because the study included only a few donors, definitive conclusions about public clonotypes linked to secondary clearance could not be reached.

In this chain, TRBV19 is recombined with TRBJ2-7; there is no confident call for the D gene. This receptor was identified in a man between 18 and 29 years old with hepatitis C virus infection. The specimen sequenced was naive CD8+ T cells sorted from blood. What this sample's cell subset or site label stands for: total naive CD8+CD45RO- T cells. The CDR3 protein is CASSIGGTAYEQYF. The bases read TGTGCCAGTAGTATAGGCGGAACCGCCTACGAGCAGTACTTC.